The 30 T cell receptor beta chains in this list originate from one sample, sequenced in a study of blood T cell repertoires in COVID-19. Generated by immunoSEQ multiplex PCR, the TCRdb table keeps only in-frame clones and is missing some. Of some 41,000 clones in the sample, over 70% are singletons; the top ten hold under 55%. The sample was peripheral blood. These receptors all stem from a woman of 80 years or more with active or convalescent COVID-19.

The table lists this clone with a few counts. This chain connects TRBV2 to TRBJ2-1, with 7 bases fitting TRBD1. The CDR3 extends over 15 amino acids. Germline V gene sequence: CDR1 SNHLY, CDR2 FYNNEI. V shed 3 bases and J 8 bases; nucleotides not matched to a gene: 10. The DNA of the CDR3 is TGTGCCAGCAGTGATAGGACAGGATCGTGGGATGAGCAGTTCTTC. Translated: CASSDRTGSWDEQFF.

This clone appeared a single time. This sequence joins TRBV6-5 and TRBJ2-5, with D possibly being TRBD2 (6 bases). This CDR3 region has 16 residues. CDR1 and CDR2 (germline): MNHEY, SVGAGI. V was trimmed by 0 bases and J by 2 bases, leaving 13 bases between them. The CDR3 here is CASSYSTGVPQETQYF. The DNA of the CDR3 is TGTGCCAGCAGTTACTCGACGGGGGTCCCACAAGAGACCCAGTACTTC.

J is TRBJ2-3 and V is TRBV24-1; TRBD1 agrees at 9 bases. With V trimmed by 3 bases and J by 4 bases, 19 bases remained unmatched. Germline loops: CDR1 KGHDR, CDR2 SFDVKD. The CDR3 sequence is 20 residues long. The CDR3 coding sequence is TGTGCCACCAGTGATCCTTACCGGGCTACAGGGGGCATGAATCCAGATACGCAGTATTTT. Translating it yields CATSDPYRATGGMNPDTQYF.

The rearrangement links TRBV3-1 (or the pseudogene TRBV3-2) to TRBJ1-4, with D hard to call. The germline CDR1 and CDR2 sequences are LGHDT and YNNKEL (reference sequence). CDR3 length equals 17 residues. V lost 0 bases, J lost 0 bases, and 11 bases lay in between. CDR3 DNA: TGTGCCAGCAGCCAAGATGCGGCAGACGCAACTAATGAAAAACTGTTTTTT. It codes for CASSQDAADATNEKLFF.

This clone was counted once. This sequence joins TRBV28 and TRBJ2-1; TRBD2 agrees at 7 bases. The germline V gene has CDR1 MDHEN and CDR2 SYDVKM. Unmatched junction bases numbered 13, after V lost 5 bases and J lost 0 bases. This CDR3 spans 18 amino acids. CDR3: CASSPPQGGRSSYNEQFF. As DNA, the CDR3 is TGTGCCAGCAGTCCCCCTCAGGGCGGGAGAAGCTCCTACAATGAGCAGTTCTTC.

The chain links TRBV18 to TRBJ2-3, with 15 positions matching TRBD2. CDR3 length: 16 amino acids. Germline CDR1 KGHSH, CDR2 LQKENI. The V segment lost 3 bases and the J segment 6 bases; nucleotides outside the gene matches: 4. The CDR3 is CASSPGLAGGADTQYF. CDR3 in DNA: TGTGCCAGCTCACCGGGACTAGCGGGAGGCGCGGATACGCAGTATTTT.

This rearrangement joins TRBV28 to TRBJ2-2; D possibly corresponds to TRBD1 (6 bases). V was shortened by 0 bases and J by 6 bases, with 11 bases between the two germline ends. Germline loops: CDR1 MDHEN, CDR2 SYDVKM. CDR3 length: 15 residues. CDR3 nucleotides: TGTGCCAGCAGTTTATGGGCAGGGGATGCCGGGGAGCTGTTTTTT. Protein sequence: CASSLWAGDAGELFF.

The V and J genes are TRBV4-1 and TRBJ2-1; 12 bases match TRBD2. V dropped 3 bases and J dropped 2; count of bases not matched to a gene: 5. The CDR3 extends over 17 amino acids. Per the germline V gene, CDR1 is MGHRA and CDR2 is YSYEKL. The CDR3 sequence is CASSHASGRGTYNEQFF. In DNA form, the CDR3 reads TGCGCCAGCAGCCACGCTAGCGGGAGGGGTACCTACAATGAGCAGTTCTTC.

The chain links TRBV28 to TRBJ1-2, with 7 bases aligning to TRBD1. Germline lookup yields CDR1 MDHEN and CDR2 SYDVKM. The length of the CDR3 is 15 residues. V lost 6 bases, J lost 2 bases, and 9 bases stayed unmatched. The CDR3 nucleotides read TGTGCCAGCAGCCTACAGGGGACGAAGAACTATGGCTACACCTTC. Translated: CASSLQGTKNYGYTF.

This chain connects TRBV30 to TRBJ1-1, with a possible D match to TRBD1 (6 bases). The CDR3 has 13 amino acids. CDR1 is GTSNPN and CDR2 is SVGIG in the germline V gene (reference sequence). V lost 3 bases, J lost 1 base, and 9 bases lay in between. CDR3 region: CAWSKTGNTEAFF. The CDR3 DNA reads TGTGCCTGGAGCAAGACAGGGAACACTGAAGCTTTCTTT.

The chain combines TRBV28 with TRBJ1-1; D may be TRBD1 (5 bases). The germline CDR1 and CDR2 sequences are MDHEN and SYDVKM. Between the trimmed V and J ends, which lost 2 bases and 2 bases, there was a span of 12 bases. The CDR3 length is 15 residues. The CDR3 loop is CASSLGGLGNTEAFF. The CDR3 DNA is TGTGCCAGCAGTTTAGGGGGACTGGGAAACACTGAAGCTTTCTTT. The variable domain in full, with the rest retrieved from reference TRBV28 and TRBJ1-1, is DVKVTQSSRYLVKRTGEKVFLECVQDMDHENMFWYRQDPGLGLRLIYFSYDVKMKEKGDIPEGYSVSREKKERFSLILESASTNQTSMYLCASSLGGLGNTEAFFGQGTRLTVV.

The genes are TRBV11-2 and TRBJ1-1; D remains unclear. Germline CDR1 and CDR2: SGHAT and FQNNGV. V gave up 3 bases and J gave up 1 base, with 6 bases separating them. The CDR3 is made up of 13 amino acids. CDR3 DNA: TGTGCCAGCAGCTTTCCCCGGAACACTGAAGCTTTCTTT. Its protein product is CASSFPRNTEAFF.

This clone was recorded only once. The gene calls are TRBV29-1 and TRBJ2-5, with D uncertain. Germline-derived CDR1 and CDR2 are SQVTM and ANQGSEA. V lost 6 bases and J lost 4, with 12 bases in between. The CDR3 length is 12 residues. The CDR3 loop is CSVGRQGETQYF. The CDR3 DNA follows: TGCAGCGTGGGCCGACAAGGAGAGACCCAGTACTTC.

The chain combines TRBV18 with TRBJ1-2; 10 bases map to TRBD1. Per the germline V gene, CDR1 is KGHSH and CDR2 is LQKENI. The CDR3 is 16 residues long. Unmatched junction bases numbered 6, after V lost 1 base and J lost 4 bases. The CDR3 sequence is CASSPLGQGFSYGYTF. CDR3 nucleotides: TGTGCCAGCTCACCACTGGGACAGGGGTTTTCCTATGGCTACACCTTC.

The chain recombines TRBV6-6 with TRBJ1-6, with 9 bases fitting TRBD1. The V and J ends lost 6 bases and 6 bases, in that order; junction bases with no gene match: 3. This CDR3 has 14 amino acids. Germline lookup yields CDR1 MNHNY and CDR2 SVGAGI (reference sequence). In nucleotides, the CDR3 is TGTGCCAGCAGCCGGGGACAGGGTAATTCACCCCTCCACTTT. Its translation: CASSRGQGNSPLHF.

This chain connects TRBV4-1 to TRBJ2-7; possibly TRBD2 for D (5 bases). The V end was cut by 1 base, the J end by 1 base, with 17 bases between. This CDR3 region has 17 residues. Germline loops: CDR1 MGHRA, CDR2 YSYEKL. The DNA of the CDR3 is TGCGCCAGCAGCCAAGTTCCCCTCTCCGAGCGGTCCTACGAGCAGTACTTC. Translated: CASSQVPLSERSYEQYF.

The J gene is TRBJ2-2, the V gene TRBV15; 15 positions match TRBD2. The CDR3 is 18 residues long. CDR1 is LNHNV, CDR2 YYDKDF, per germline (reference sequence). Trimming took 2 bases from V and 5 from J; bases not matched to a gene: 6. Written as DNA, the CDR3 is TGTGCCACCAGCAGACCGCCGGGACTAGCGGGAGGAACCGGGGAGCTGTTTTTT. It encodes CATSRPPGLAGGTGELFF.

The chain combines TRBV9 with TRBJ1-3, with 8 bases that match TRBD1. V lost 0 bases and J lost 0; bases outside the gene matches: 11. Per the germline V gene, CDR1 is SGDLS and CDR2 is YYNGEE. The CDR3 extends over 19 amino acids. The CDR3 is CASSVVLGTGGLSGNTIYF. DNA for the CDR3: TGTGCCAGCAGCGTAGTGTTGGGGACAGGTGGCCTCTCTGGAAACACCATATATTTT.

The genes are TRBV6-6 and TRBJ1-3, with 8 bases fitting TRBD1. V shed 5 bases and J 7 bases; nucleotides not matched to a gene: 7. CDR3 size: 14 residues. Germline-derived CDR1 and CDR2 are MNHNY and SVGAGI (reference sequence). The chain's CDR3 is CASSRTGSENTIYF. The CDR3 nucleotides are TGTGCCAGCAGTCGGACAGGGTCCGAGAACACCATATATTTT.

V and J are TRBV5-1 and TRBJ1-1, with D perhaps TRBD1 (5 bases). The CDR3 contains 13 residues. Germline V lookup: CDR1 SGHRS, CDR2 YFSETQ. V was clipped by 6 bases and J by 2 bases, with 11 bases between them. The DNA for the CDR3 is TGCGCCAGCACCCAGGACACCAACACTGAAGCTTTCTTT. Translation gives CASTQDTNTEAFF.

The rearrangement links TRBV5-1 to TRBJ2-3; 8 bases agree with TRBD2. Germline CDR1 is SGHRS and CDR2 is YFSETQ. V lost 3 bases and J lost 1; bases outside the gene matches: 1. This CDR3 region has 14 residues. CDR3 DNA sequence: TGCGCCAGCAGCTCGGGGGGGGGCACAGATACGCAGTATTTT. Translation gives CASSSGGGTDTQYF. Combining the CDR3 with reference TRBV5-1 and TRBJ2-3 gives the whole variable domain KAGVTQTPRYLIKTRGQQVTLSCSPISGHRSVSWYQQTPGQGLQFLFEYFSETQRNKGNFPGRFSGRQFSNSRSEMNVSTLELGDSALYLCASSSGGGTDTQYFGPGTRLTVL.

This rearrangement joins TRBV7-2 to TRBJ1-1, with a possible D match to TRBD1 (6 bases). From germline, CDR1 is SGHTA and CDR2 FQGNSA. This CDR3 contains 15 residues. V was shortened by 4 bases and J by 3 bases, with 15 bases between the two germline ends. CDR3 region: CASSSQVQGYTEAFF. CDR3 sequence (DNA): TGTGCCAGCAGCTCCCAAGTTCAGGGGTACACTGAAGCTTTCTTT.

This chain joins TRBV9 and TRBJ2-7; no definite D call. This CDR3 has 14 amino acids. V was shortened by 2 bases and J by 2 bases, with 11 bases between the two germline ends. In germline, CDR1 is SGDLS, CDR2 YYNGEE. The CDR3 loop reads CASSVGSPPYEQYF. The DNA for the CDR3 is TGTGCCAGCAGCGTTGGCAGTCCCCCCTACGAGCAGTACTTC.

The chain combines TRBV7-9 with TRBJ2-3, with 7 bases aligning to TRBD2. The ends lost 1 base at V and 3 bases at J; junction bases unmatched: 7. The germline CDR1 and CDR2 sequences are SEHNR and FQNEAQ (reference sequence). The CDR3 has 16 amino acids. CDR3 bases: TGTGCCAGCAGCTTAGGTGGCGGGAGCGGGACAGATACGCAGTATTTT. Protein sequence: CASSLGGGSGTDTQYF. The full variable domain, its missing parts supplied by reference TRBV7-9 and TRBJ2-3, is DTGVSQNPRHKITKRGQNVTFRCDPISEHNRLYWYRQTLGQGPEFLTYFQNEAQLEKSRLLSDRFSAERPKGSFSTLEIQRTEQGDSAMYLCASSLGGGSGTDTQYFGPGTRLTVL.

This clone was counted only a few times. The chain uses TRBV7-2 and TRBJ2-2, with 10 bases lining up with TRBD2. This CDR3 contains 16 residues. Germline assignment: CDR1 SGHTA and CDR2 FQGNSA. The V segment lost 6 bases and the J segment 4 bases; nucleotides outside the gene matches: 8. This chain's CDR3 is CASRLGTSAFTGELFF. The CDR3 DNA is TGTGCCAGCAGACTCGGGACTAGCGCGTTCACCGGGGAGCTGTTTTTT. Combining the CDR3 with reference TRBV7-2 and TRBJ2-2 gives the whole variable domain GAGVSQSPSNKVTEKGKDVELRCDPISGHTALYWYRQSLGQGLEFLIYFQGNSAPDKSGLPSDRFSAERTGGSVSTLTIQRTQQEDSAVYLCASRLGTSAFTGELFFGEGSRLTVL.

The chain links TRBV28 to TRBJ2-7; the match to TRBD2 covers 12 bases. This CDR3 has 14 amino acids. The junction had 2 bases not matched to a gene; V was cut back by 5 bases and J by 3 bases. Germline CDR1 MDHEN, CDR2 SYDVKM. CDR3 DNA: TGTGCCAGCAGTGGGACTAGCGGGTTCTACGAGCAGTACTTC. This gives the protein CASSGTSGFYEQYF.

A few counts support this clone. The V gene is TRBV27, the J gene TRBJ2-3; TRBD2 matches at 9 bases. Germline trimming cut 2 bases from V and 4 bases from J; bases unmatched to any gene: 1. Germline values: CDR1 MNHEY, CDR2 SMNVEV (reference sequence). The CDR3 contains 14 residues. The CDR3 sequence: CASSLGGGADTQYF. The CDR3 DNA sequence: TGTGCCAGCAGTTTAGGCGGGGGGGCAGATACGCAGTATTTT.

This chain links TRBV11-1 with TRBJ2-1; 14 bases line up with TRBD2. Trimming at V came to 5 bases and at J to 9 bases, leaving 6 bases not matched to a gene. Germline values: CDR1 SGHAT, CDR2 FQDESV (reference sequence). The CDR3 is 15 amino acids. The DNA for the CDR3 is TGTGCCAGCAGCCTGGGACTAGCGGGAGTAAGTGAGCAGTTCTTC. Translating it yields CASSLGLAGVSEQFF.

CDR3 in amino acids: CASTSGRTNTGELFF. CDR3 nucleotide sequence: TGTGCCAGCACTAGCGGGAGGACGAACACCGGGGAGCTGTTTTTT. The chain carries TRBV21-1 and TRBJ2-2; whether TRBD2, the table's D call, matches the DNA was not checked. TRBV21-1 is listed as a pseudogene. The CDR3 sequence is 15 residues long.

J is TRBJ2-3 and V is TRBV30, with unresolved D. The CDR3 covers 12 residues. CDR1 is GTSNPN and CDR2 is SVGIG in the germline V gene (reference sequence). The V and J ends lost 0 bases and 2 bases respectively, with 3 bases between them. The CDR3 loop reads CAWSVLTDTQYF. Here the CDR3 DNA reads TGTGCCTGGAGTGTACTCACAGATACGCAGTATTTT. Full variable domain (missing parts from reference TRBV30 and TRBJ2-3): SQTIHQWPATLVQPVGSPLSLECTVEGTSNPNLYWYRQAAGRGLQLLFYSVGIGQISSEVPQNLSASRPQDRQFILSSKKLLLSDSGFYLCAWSVLTDTQYFGPGTRLTVL.